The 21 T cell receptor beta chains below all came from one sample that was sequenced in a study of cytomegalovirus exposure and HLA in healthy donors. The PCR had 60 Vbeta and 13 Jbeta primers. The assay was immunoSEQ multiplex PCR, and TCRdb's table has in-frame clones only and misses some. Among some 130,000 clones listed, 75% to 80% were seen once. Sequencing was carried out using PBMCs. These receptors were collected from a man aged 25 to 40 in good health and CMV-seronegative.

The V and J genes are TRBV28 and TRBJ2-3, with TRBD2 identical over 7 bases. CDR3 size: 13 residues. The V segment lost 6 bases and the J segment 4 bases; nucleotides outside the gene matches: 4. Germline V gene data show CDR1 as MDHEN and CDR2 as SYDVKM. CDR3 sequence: CASRLRGADTQYF. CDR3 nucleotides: TGTGCCAGCAGGCTCCGGGGGGCAGATACGCAGTATTTT.

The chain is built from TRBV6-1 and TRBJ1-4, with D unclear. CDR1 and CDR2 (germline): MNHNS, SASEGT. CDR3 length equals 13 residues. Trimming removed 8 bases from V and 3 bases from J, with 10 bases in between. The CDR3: CASVAAANEKLFF. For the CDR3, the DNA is TGTGCCAGCGTGGCGGCTGCTAATGAAAAACTGTTTTTT.

The DNA for the CDR3 is TGTGCCAGCAGGCCTCAACAGGGGGCCCTCGAGCAGTACTTC. Translation: CASRPQQGALEQYF. The V call is TRBV2, the J call TRBJ2-7, with 9 bases identical to TRBD1. In germline, CDR1 is SNHLY, CDR2 FYNNEI. Trimming at V came to 6 bases and at J to 6 bases, leaving 9 bases not matched to a gene. The CDR3 covers 14 residues.

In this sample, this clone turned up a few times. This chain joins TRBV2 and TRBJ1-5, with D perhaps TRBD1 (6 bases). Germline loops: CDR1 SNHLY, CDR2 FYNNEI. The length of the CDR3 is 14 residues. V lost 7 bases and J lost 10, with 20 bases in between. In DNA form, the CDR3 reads TGTGCCAGCACCATTGGAGGACAGATCTTTCCCCAGCATTTT. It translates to CASTIGGQIFPQHF. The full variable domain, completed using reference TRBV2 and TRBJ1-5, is EPEVTQTPSHQVTQMGQEVILRCVPISNHLYFYWYRQILGQKVEFLVSFYNNEISEKSEIFDDQFSVERPDGSNFTLKIRSTKLEDSAMYFCASTIGGQIFPQHFGDGTRLSIL.

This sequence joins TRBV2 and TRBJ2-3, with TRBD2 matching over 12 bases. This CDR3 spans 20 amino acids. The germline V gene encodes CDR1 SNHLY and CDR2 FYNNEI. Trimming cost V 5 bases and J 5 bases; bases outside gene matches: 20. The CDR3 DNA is TGTGCCAGCAGTCGGGACCGCTCCGTTCGACTAGCGGGAGCTGAAGATACGCAGTATTTT. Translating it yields CASSRDRSVRLAGAEDTQYF. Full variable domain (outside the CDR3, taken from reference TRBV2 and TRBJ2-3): EPEVTQTPSHQVTQMGQEVILRCVPISNHLYFYWYRQILGQKVEFLVSFYNNEISEKSEIFDDQFSVERPDGSNFTLKIRSTKLEDSAMYFCASSRDRSVRLAGAEDTQYFGPGTRLTVL.

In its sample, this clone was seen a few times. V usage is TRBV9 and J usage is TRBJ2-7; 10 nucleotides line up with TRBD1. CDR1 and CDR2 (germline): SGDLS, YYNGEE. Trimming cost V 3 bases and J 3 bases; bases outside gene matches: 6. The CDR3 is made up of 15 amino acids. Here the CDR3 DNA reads TGTGCCAGCAGCGCCCAGGGGACAGGGGTCTACGAGCAGTACTTC. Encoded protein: CASSAQGTGVYEQYF. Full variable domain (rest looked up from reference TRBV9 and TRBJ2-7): DSGVTQTPKHLITATGQRVTLRCSPRSGDLSVYWYQQSLDQGLQFLIQYYNGEERAKGNILERFSAQQFPDLHSELNLSSLELGDSALYFCASSAQGTGVYEQYFGPGTRLTVT.

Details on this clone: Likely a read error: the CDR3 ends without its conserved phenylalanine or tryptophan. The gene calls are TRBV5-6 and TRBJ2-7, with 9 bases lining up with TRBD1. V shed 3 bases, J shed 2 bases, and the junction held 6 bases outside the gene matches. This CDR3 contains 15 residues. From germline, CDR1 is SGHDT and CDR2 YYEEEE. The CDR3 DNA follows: TGTGCCAGCAGCTGGGCCGGGACAGGGACCTACGAGCAGTACCTC. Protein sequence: CASSWAGTGTYEQYL.

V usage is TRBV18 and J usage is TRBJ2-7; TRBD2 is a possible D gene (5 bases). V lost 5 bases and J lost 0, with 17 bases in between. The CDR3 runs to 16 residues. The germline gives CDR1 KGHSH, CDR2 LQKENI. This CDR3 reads CASSIRQVGSSYEQYF. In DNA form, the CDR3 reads TGTGCCAGCTCAATTCGCCAAGTGGGGAGCTCCTACGAGCAGTACTTC.

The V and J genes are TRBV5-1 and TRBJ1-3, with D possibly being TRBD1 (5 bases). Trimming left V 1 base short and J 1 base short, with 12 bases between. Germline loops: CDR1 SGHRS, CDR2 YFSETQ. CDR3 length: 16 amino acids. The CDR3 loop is CASSLSQGTSGNTIYF. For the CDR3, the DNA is TGCGCCAGCAGCTTGTCTCAGGGTACTTCTGGAAACACCATATATTTT.

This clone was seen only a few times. The CDR3 DNA is TGTGAGAAACGCGAGGGAGCCTACTACGAGCAGTACTTC. It translates to CEKREGAYYEQYF. The chain carries TRBV27 and TRBJ2-7; TRBD2 might be the D (5 bases). Germline loops: CDR1 MNHEY, CDR2 SMNVEV (reference sequence). This CDR3 spans 13 amino acids.

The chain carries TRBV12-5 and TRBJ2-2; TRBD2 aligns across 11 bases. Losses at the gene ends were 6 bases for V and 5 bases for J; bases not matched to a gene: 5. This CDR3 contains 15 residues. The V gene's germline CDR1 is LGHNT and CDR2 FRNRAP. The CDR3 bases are TGTGCTAGTGGAGCGGGACTAGCGGATACCGGGGAGCTGTTTTTT. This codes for CASGAGLADTGELFF.

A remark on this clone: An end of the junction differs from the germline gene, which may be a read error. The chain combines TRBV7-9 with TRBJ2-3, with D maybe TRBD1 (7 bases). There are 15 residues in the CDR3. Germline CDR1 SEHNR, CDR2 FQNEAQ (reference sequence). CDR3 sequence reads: CASSLAQGGTDTQYF. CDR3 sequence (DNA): TGTGCCAGCAGCTTAGCGCAGGGGGGCACGGATACGCAGTATTTT. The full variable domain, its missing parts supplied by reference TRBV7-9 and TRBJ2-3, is DTGVSQNPRHKITKRGQNVTFRCDPISEHNRLYWYRQTLGQGPEFLTYFQNEAQLEKSRLLSDRFSAERPKGSFSTLEIQRTEQGDSAMYLCASSLAQGGTDTQYFGPGTRLTVL.

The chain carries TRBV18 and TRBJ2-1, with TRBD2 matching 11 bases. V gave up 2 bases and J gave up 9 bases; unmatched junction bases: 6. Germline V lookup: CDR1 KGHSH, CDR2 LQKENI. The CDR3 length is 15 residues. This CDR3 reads CASSPWTSGRGEQFF. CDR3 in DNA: TGTGCCAGCTCACCATGGACTAGCGGGCGCGGTGAGCAGTTCTTC. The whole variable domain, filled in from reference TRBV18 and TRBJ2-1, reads NAGVMQNPRHLVRRRGQEARLRCSPMKGHSHVYWYRQLPEEGLKFMVYLQKENIIDESGMPKERFSAEFPKEGPSILRIQQVVRGDSAAYFCASSPWTSGRGEQFFGPGTRLTVL.

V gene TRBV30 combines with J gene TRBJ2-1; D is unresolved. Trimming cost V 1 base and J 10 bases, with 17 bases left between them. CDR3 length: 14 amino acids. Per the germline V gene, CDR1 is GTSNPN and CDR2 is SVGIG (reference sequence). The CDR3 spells CAWSASSIPREQFF. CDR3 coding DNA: TGTGCCTGGAGTGCGAGCTCTATCCCTAGGGAGCAGTTCTTC.

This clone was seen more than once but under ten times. The CDR3 here is CASSLGQTYEQYF. The CDR3 coding sequence is TGTGCCAGCAGTTTGGGGCAGACCTACGAGCAGTACTTC. V usage is TRBV27 and J usage is TRBJ2-7, with a weak D call TRBD1 (5 bases). Looked up from germline, CDR1 is MNHEY and CDR2 is SMNVEV (reference sequence). Trimming pared 3 bases from V and 2 bases from J, leaving 8 bases between. CDR3 length: 13 amino acids.

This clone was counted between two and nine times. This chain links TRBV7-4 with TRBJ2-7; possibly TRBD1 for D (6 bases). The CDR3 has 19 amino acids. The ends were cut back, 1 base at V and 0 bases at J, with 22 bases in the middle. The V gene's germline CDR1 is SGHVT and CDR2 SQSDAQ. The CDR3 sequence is CASSLDYKTRGPFSYEQYF. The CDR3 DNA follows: TGTGCCAGCAGCTTAGACTACAAAACCAGGGGCCCCTTCTCCTACGAGCAGTACTTC.

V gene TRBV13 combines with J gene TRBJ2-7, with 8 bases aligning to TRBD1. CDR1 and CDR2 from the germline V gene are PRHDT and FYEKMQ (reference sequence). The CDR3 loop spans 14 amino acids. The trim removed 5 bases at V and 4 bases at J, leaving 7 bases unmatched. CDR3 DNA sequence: TGTGCCAGCAGCCCACGGACAGGGCGGTACGAGCAGTACTTC. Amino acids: CASSPRTGRYEQYF.

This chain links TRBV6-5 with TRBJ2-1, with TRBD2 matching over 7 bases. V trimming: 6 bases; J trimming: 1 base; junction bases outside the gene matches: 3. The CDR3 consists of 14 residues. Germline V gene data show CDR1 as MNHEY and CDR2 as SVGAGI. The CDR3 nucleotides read TGTGCCAGCAGCCGGCGGGAGTCCTACAATGAGCAGTTCTTC. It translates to CASSRRESYNEQFF.

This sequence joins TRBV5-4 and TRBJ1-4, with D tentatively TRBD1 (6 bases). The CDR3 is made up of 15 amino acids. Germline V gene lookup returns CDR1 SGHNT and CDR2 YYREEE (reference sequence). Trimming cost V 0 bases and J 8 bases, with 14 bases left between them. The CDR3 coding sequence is TGTGCCAGCAGCTTGGCCCCAAGGGGGTTAGAAAAACTGTTTTTT. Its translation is CASSLAPRGLEKLFF.

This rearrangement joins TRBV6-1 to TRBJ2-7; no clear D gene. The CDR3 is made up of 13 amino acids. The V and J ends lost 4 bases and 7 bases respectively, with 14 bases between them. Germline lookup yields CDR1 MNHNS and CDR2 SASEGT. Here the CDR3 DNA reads TGTGCCAGCAGTGCCCGACAACCTTATGAGCAGTACTTC. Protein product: CASSARQPYEQYF.

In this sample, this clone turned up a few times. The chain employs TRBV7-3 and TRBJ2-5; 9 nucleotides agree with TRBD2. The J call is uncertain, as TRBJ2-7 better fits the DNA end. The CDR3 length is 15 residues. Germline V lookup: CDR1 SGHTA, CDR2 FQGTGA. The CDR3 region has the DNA TGTGCCAGCAGCCCCGTAGCGGGGGCTTCCTACGAGCAGTACTTC. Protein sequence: CASSPVAGASYEQYF.